This T cell receptor beta chain was sequenced for a study of T-cell memory formation after mild COVID-19. As to this clonotype: Its target is not known.

V lost 1 base to trimming and J lost 8 bases, with 9 bases between them. This CDR3 comprises 14 residues. TCRdb re-analysed the 5' RACE reads in MiXCR, keeping a single row per CDR3 protein. This table holds some 440,000 distinct CDR3 sequences, roughly 25% found once. Study findings and constraints: Whereas later expanders leaned CD4+, clones contracting day 15 to 85 showed a balanced CD4/CD8 makeup.

The chain carries TRBV12-3 or TRBV12-4 and TRBJ1-6; D is unresolved. This receptor was identified in an adult woman who had mild COVID-19 (a few samples of this study predate the infection). Cell type and time point are not known. The sample was PBMCs or a T cell subset sorted from them (not recorded which). CDR3 loop: CASSLGRGYSPLHF. CDR3 in DNA: TGTGCCAGCAGTTTAGGTAGAGGGTATTCACCCCTCCACTTT.